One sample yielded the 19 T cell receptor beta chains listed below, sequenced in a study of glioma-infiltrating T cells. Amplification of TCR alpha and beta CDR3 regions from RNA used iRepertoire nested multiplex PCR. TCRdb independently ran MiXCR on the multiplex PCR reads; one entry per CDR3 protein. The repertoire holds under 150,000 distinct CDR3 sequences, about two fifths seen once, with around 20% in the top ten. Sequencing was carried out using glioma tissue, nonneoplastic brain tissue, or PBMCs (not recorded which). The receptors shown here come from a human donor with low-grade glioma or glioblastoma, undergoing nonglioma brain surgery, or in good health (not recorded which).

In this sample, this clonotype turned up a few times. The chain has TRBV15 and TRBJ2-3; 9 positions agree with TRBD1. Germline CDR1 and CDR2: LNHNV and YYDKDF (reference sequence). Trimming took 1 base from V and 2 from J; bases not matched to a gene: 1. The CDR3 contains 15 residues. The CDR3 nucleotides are TGTGCCACCAGCAGAGGACAGGGGGACACAGATACGCAGTATTTT. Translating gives CATSRGQGDTDTQYF.

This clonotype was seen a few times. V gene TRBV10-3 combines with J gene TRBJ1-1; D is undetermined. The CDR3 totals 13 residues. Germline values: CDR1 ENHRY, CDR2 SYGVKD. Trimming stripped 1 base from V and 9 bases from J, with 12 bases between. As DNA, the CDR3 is TGTGCCATCAGTGAGTACCATACTCGGCAAGCTTTCTTT. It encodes CAISEYHTRQAFF.

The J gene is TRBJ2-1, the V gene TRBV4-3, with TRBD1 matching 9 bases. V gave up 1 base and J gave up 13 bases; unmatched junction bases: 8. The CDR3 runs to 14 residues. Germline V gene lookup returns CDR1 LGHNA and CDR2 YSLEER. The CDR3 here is CASSQGQGGQEQFF. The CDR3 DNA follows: TGCGCCAGCAGCCAAGGACAGGGGGGCCAAGAACAGTTCTTC.

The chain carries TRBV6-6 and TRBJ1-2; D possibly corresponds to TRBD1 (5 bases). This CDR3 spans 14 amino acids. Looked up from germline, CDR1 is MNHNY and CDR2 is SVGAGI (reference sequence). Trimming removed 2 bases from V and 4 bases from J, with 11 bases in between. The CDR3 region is CASSYRGGGYGYTF. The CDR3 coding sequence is TGTGCCAGCAGTTACCGAGGTGGGGGCTATGGCTACACCTTC.

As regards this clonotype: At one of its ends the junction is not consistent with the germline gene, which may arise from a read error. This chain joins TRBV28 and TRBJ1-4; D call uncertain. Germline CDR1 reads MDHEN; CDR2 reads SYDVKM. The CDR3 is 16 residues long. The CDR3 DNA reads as TGTGCCAGCAGAAGACGACTGGGTAACCCTAATGAAAAAATGTTTTTT. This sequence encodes CASRRRLGNPNEKMFF.

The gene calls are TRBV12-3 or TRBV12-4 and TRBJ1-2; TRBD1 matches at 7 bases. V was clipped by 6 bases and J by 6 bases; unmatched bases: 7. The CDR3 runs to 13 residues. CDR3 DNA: TGTGCCAGCAGCAAACAGGGGAGGGATGGCTACACCTTC. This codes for CASSKQGRDGYTF.

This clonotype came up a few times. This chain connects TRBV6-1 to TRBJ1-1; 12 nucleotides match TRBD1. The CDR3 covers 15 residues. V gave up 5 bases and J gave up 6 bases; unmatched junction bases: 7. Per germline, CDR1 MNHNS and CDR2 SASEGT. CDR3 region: CASSSPGQGASEAFF. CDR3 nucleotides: TGTGCCAGCAGTTCACCGGGACAGGGGGCATCTGAAGCTTTCTTT.

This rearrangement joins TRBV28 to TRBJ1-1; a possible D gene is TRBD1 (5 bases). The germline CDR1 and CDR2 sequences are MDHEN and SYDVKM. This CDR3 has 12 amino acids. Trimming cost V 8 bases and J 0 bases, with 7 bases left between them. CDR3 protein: CASWGVNTEAFF. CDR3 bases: TGTGCCAGCTGGGGGGTGAACACTGAAGCTTTCTTT.

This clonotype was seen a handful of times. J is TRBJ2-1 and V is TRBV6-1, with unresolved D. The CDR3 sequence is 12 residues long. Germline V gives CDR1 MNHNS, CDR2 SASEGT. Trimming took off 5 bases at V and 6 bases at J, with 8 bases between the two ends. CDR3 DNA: TGTGCCAGCAGTCCCAACGGCAATGAGCAGTTCTTC. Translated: CASSPNGNEQFF.

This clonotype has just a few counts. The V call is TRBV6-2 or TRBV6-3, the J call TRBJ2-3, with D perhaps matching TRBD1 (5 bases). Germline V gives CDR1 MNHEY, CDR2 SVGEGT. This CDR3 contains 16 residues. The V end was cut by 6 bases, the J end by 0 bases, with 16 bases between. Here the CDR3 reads CASRSWVGASTDTQYF. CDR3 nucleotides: TGTGCCAGCAGATCTTGGGTAGGGGCCAGCACAGATACGCAGTATTTT.

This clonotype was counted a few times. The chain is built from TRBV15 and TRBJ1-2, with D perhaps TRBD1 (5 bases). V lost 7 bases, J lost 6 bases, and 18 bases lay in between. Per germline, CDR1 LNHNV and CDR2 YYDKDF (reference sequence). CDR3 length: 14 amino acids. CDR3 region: CATTQWQGEDGYTF. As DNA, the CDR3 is TGTGCCACCACACAATGGCAGGGCGAGGATGGCTACACCTTC.

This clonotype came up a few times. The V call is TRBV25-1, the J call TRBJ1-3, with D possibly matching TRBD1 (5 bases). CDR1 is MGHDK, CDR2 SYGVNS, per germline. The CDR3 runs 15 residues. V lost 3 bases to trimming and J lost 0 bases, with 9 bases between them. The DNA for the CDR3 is TGTGCCAGCAGTGATCCAGGGCACTCTGGAAACACCATATATTTT. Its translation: CASSDPGHSGNTIYF. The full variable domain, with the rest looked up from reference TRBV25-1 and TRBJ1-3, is EADIYQTPRYLVIGTGKKITLECSQTMGHDKMYWYQQDPGMELHLIHYSYGVNSTEKGDLSSESTVSRIRTEHFPLTLESARPSHTSQYLCASSDPGHSGNTIYFGEGSWLTVV.

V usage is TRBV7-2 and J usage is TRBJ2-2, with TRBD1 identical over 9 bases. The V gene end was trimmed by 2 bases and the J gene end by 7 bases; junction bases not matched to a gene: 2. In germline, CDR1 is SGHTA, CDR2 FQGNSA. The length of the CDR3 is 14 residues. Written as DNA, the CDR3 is TGTGCCAGCAGCTTAACAGGGGGCGGCGGGGAGCTGTTTTTT. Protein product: CASSLTGGGGELFF.

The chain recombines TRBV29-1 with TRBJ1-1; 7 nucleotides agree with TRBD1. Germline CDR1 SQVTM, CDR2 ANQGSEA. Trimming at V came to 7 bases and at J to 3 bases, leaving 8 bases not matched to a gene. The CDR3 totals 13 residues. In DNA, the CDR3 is TGCAGCGGGAAGGGGGCCCTCGACACTGAAGCTTTCTTT. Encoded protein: CSGKGALDTEAFF.

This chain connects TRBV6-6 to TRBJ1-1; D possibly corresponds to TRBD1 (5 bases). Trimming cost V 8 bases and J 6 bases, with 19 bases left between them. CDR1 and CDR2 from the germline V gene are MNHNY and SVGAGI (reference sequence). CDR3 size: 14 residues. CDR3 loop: CASSQDSRSPEAFF. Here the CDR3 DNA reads TGTGCCAGCTCCCAAGACAGCCGATCTCCTGAAGCTTTCTTT.

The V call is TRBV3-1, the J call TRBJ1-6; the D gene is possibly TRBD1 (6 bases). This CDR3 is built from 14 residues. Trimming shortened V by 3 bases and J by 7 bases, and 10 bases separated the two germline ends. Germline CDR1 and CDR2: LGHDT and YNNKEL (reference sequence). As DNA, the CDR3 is TGTGCCAGCAGCCAGGTACAGGGAAATTCACCCCTCCACTTT. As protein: CASSQVQGNSPLHF.

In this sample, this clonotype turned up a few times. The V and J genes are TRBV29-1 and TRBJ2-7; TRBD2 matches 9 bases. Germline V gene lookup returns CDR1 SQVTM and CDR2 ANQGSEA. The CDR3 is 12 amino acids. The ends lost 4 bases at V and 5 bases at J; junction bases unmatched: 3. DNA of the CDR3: TGCAGCGTTGTAGCGGGAGTCAACGAGCAGTACTTC. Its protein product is CSVVAGVNEQYF.

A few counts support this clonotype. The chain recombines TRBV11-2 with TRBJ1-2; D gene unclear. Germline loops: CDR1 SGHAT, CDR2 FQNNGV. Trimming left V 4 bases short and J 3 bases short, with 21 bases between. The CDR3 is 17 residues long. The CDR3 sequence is CASSYTKDARSDYGYTF. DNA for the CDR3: TGTGCCAGCAGCTACACAAAGGACGCGCGGTCAGACTATGGCTACACCTTC.

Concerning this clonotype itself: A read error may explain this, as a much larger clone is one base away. This CDR3 reads CASSLTGQRTEAFF. The DNA of the CDR3 is TGTGCCAGCAGTTTGACAGGACAGCGGACTGAAGCTTTCTTT. The V call is TRBV27, the J call TRBJ1-1; D possibly corresponds to TRBD1 (6 bases). CDR1 and CDR2 from the germline V gene are MNHEY and SMNVEV (reference sequence). V was cut by 3 bases and J by 5 bases, with 13 bases left in between. CDR3 length: 14 amino acids.